The 27 T cell receptor beta chains reported below all come from one sample, sequenced in a study of CD8+ T cells in alopecia areata. Described treatment: oral pan-JAK inhibitor, 5-10 mg twice daily. TCR sequencing used cDNA made by reverse transcription of extracted RNA. Using immunoSEQ multiplex PCR, the repertoire was profiled, and TCRdb retains in-frame clones only, with some absent. The profile shows more than 200,000 clones, over 40% of them singletons. Sequences were derived from CD4+ T cells sorted from blood, sampled at approximately week 36, from a patient treated with tofacitinib. The receptor set was obtained from a human donor with alopecia areata.

The chain recombines TRBV7-9 with TRBJ2-5; no definite D call. Deletions cut 5 bases from V and 2 bases from J, with 18 bases between. The CDR3 is 16 amino acids. Per the germline V gene, CDR1 is SEHNR and CDR2 is FQNEAQ (reference sequence). The CDR3 sequence: CASSRPSRLTQETQYF. CDR3 coding DNA: TGTGCCAGCAGCCGTCCATCAAGACTGACGCAAGAGACCCAGTACTTC.

CDR3 sequence (DNA): TGTGCCAGCAGTTCCCGTTGGGGGGAGACCCAGTACTTC. It specifies CASSSRWGETQYF. V and J are TRBV7-2 and TRBJ2-5; possibly TRBD1 or TRBD2 for D (5 bases each). CDR3 length: 13 amino acids. V was cut by 6 bases and J by 5 bases, with 13 bases left in between. Germline V gene lookup returns CDR1 SGHTA and CDR2 FQGNSA.

V gene TRBV11-2 combines with J gene TRBJ2-7; D unresolved. Trimming stripped 5 bases from V and 0 bases from J, with 11 bases between. Per germline, CDR1 SGHAT and CDR2 FQNNGV. The CDR3 covers 14 residues. The CDR3 protein is CASSMMTNSYEQYF. In DNA form, the CDR3 reads TGTGCCAGCAGCATGATGACAAACTCCTACGAGCAGTACTTC.

The chain couples TRBV15 to TRBJ2-1; maybe TRBD2 (5 bases). Germline CDR1 is LNHNV and CDR2 is YYDKDF (reference sequence). The CDR3 contains 13 residues. Trimming removed 8 bases at V and 7 bases at J, with 15 bases between. CDR3 nucleotides: TGTGCCACCCTCCTTTCGGGAAGTAATGAGCAGTTCTTC. Translating it yields CATLLSGSNEQFF.

This clone was seen a handful of times. V usage is TRBV13 and J usage is TRBJ2-1, with 9 bases matching TRBD2. CDR1 and CDR2 (germline): PRHDT, FYEKMQ (reference sequence). The length of the CDR3 is 16 residues. The V gene end was trimmed by 4 bases and the J gene end by 7 bases; junction bases not matched to a gene: 11. The CDR3 here is CASSSLTSGWRNEQFF. The CDR3 DNA reads as TGTGCCAGCAGCTCACTAACTAGCGGGTGGAGGAATGAGCAGTTCTTC.

This rearrangement joins TRBV7-2 to TRBJ2-7, with D possibly being TRBD2 (6 bases). CDR3 length equals 15 residues. The germline V gene encodes CDR1 SGHTA and CDR2 FQGNSA. Between the trimmed V and J ends, which lost 5 bases and 3 bases, there was a span of 17 bases. CDR3 bases: TGTGCCAGCAGCGAAATCCCGGGACTGGGCTACGAGCAGTACTTC. The encoded protein is CASSEIPGLGYEQYF.

V and J are TRBV2 and TRBJ2-1; D possibly corresponds to TRBD2 (6 bases). The V gene's germline CDR1 is SNHLY and CDR2 FYNNEI. The CDR3 extends over 14 amino acids. With 5 bases removed from V and 0 bases from J, the gap between germline ends came to 8 bases. CDR3 sequence: CASSTSRSYNEQFF. CDR3 DNA sequence: TGTGCCAGCAGTACTAGCCGCTCCTACAATGAGCAGTTCTTC. Combining the CDR3 with reference TRBV2 and TRBJ2-1 gives the whole variable domain EPEVTQTPSHQVTQMGQEVILRCVPISNHLYFYWYRQILGQKVEFLVSFYNNEISEKSEIFDDQFSVERPDGSNFTLKIRSTKLEDSAMYFCASSTSRSYNEQFFGPGTRLTVL.

This chain connects TRBV15 to TRBJ1-2; a weak D match, TRBD1 (5 bases). Trimming shortened V by 0 bases and J by 5 bases, and 13 bases separated the two germline ends. Per the germline V gene, CDR1 is LNHNV and CDR2 is YYDKDF (reference sequence). CDR3 length: 15 residues. CDR3 region: CATSRDRAQGYGYTF. The CDR3 nucleotides read TGTGCCACCAGCAGAGACAGGGCCCAAGGGTATGGCTACACCTTC.

V usage is TRBV10-3 and J usage is TRBJ2-7; D unresolved. The V gene's germline CDR1 is ENHRY and CDR2 SYGVKD. V was trimmed by 2 bases and J by 3 bases, leaving 14 bases between them. CDR3 length: 15 residues. The chain's CDR3 is CAISELDRANYEQYF. In nucleotides, the CDR3 is TGTGCCATCAGTGAGCTCGACCGCGCGAACTACGAGCAGTACTTC.

This clone was counted between two and nine times. This sequence joins TRBV30 and TRBJ1-5; D unresolved. Germline V gives CDR1 GTSNPN, CDR2 SVGIG (reference sequence). CDR3 length: 14 amino acids. V lost 5 bases and J 8 bases, leaving 19 bases between the germline ends. CDR3 protein: CAWGATQVRKPQHF. The CDR3 DNA follows: TGTGCCTGGGGCGCGACGCAGGTCAGGAAGCCCCAGCATTTT.

The DNA of the CDR3 is TGCGCCAGCAGCTTGGAGGCTACCTACACAGATACGCAGTATTTT. It yields the protein CASSLEATYTDTQYF. This sequence joins TRBV5-1 and TRBJ2-3; D call uncertain. The CDR3 consists of 15 residues. Trimming left V 0 bases short and J 2 bases short, with 10 bases between. Per germline, CDR1 SGHRS and CDR2 YFSETQ.

The chain has TRBV30 and TRBJ2-5; no clear D gene. Trimming took off 5 bases at V and 4 bases at J, with 17 bases between the two ends. From germline, CDR1 is GTSNPN and CDR2 SVGIG (reference sequence). CDR3 length: 14 amino acids. The CDR3 DNA reads TGTGCCTGGGGGGTCTTGAAAACCACAGAGACCCAGTACTTC. Its protein product is CAWGVLKTTETQYF.

This chain uses TRBV9 with TRBJ2-6, with D unresolved. Germline CDR1 is SGDLS and CDR2 is YYNGEE. This CDR3 contains 12 residues. V lost 4 bases and J 4 bases, leaving 3 bases between the germline ends. CDR3 coding DNA: TGTGCCAGCAGCACCGGGGCCAACGTCCTGACTTTC. Its protein is CASSTGANVLTF.

The gene calls are TRBV6-6 and TRBJ1-2; possible D gene TRBD1, 6 bases. Trimming took 6 bases from V and 6 from J, leaving 14 bases between them. The CDR3 runs to 13 residues. Per germline, CDR1 MNHNY and CDR2 SVGAGI (reference sequence). The CDR3 sequence: CASSAYRVNGYTF. The CDR3 DNA reads TGTGCCAGCAGCGCCTACAGGGTGAATGGCTACACCTTC.

The gene calls are TRBV6-1 and TRBJ2-5; TRBD1 matches 8 bases. Germline CDR1 reads MNHNS; CDR2 reads SASEGT. The trim removed 9 bases at V and 5 bases at J, leaving 8 bases unmatched. CDR3 length: 13 residues. The CDR3 region is CARSQGAWETQYF. The CDR3 DNA follows: TGTGCCAGGTCTCAGGGGGCGTGGGAGACCCAGTACTTC.

This chain joins TRBV5-6 and TRBJ2-1; 9 positions match TRBD2. The CDR3 sequence is 15 residues long. Per the germline V gene, CDR1 is SGHDT and CDR2 is YYEEEE. J lost 7 bases, V lost 4 bases, and 9 bases had no gene match. The CDR3 is CASSLVSGRGNEQFF. The CDR3 DNA reads as TGTGCCAGCAGCCTGGTTAGCGGGAGAGGAAATGAGCAGTTCTTC.

The V and J genes are TRBV28 and TRBJ2-4, with D possibly matching TRBD1 (6 bases). This CDR3 comprises 16 residues. V lost 2 bases to trimming and J lost 5 bases, with 16 bases between them. Germline CDR1 is MDHEN and CDR2 is SYDVKM. In DNA, the CDR3 is TGTGCCAGCAGTTTACCGCCGAAAGGACAGCAAAACATTCAGTACTTC. Translating gives CASSLPPKGQQNIQYF.

This chain joins TRBV7-2 and TRBJ2-5; 10 bases map to TRBD2. V shed 2 bases, J shed 1 base, and the junction held 1 base outside the gene matches. There are 15 residues in the CDR3. Germline CDR1 and CDR2: SGHTA and FQGNSA. The CDR3 is CASSLTSGTQETQYF. DNA of the CDR3: TGTGCCAGCAGCTTAACTAGCGGGACCCAAGAGACCCAGTACTTC.

This chain joins TRBV11-2 and TRBJ2-3; D is unclear. There are 14 residues in the CDR3. Germline V gene data show CDR1 as SGHAT and CDR2 as FQNNGV. Deletions cut 1 base from V and 4 bases from J, with 9 bases between. CDR3 nucleotide sequence: TGTGCCAGCAGCTTAGTCGGCGGTCCAGATACGCAGTATTTT. It is translated as CASSLVGGPDTQYF.

This chain joins TRBV4-2 and TRBJ2-1; 9 nucleotides line up with TRBD2. The CDR3 spans 16 residues. Germline CDR1 reads LGHNA; CDR2 reads YNFKEQ. J lost 7 bases, V lost 1 base, and 8 bases had no gene match. The CDR3, as DNA: TGTGCCAGCAGCCAAGGGGTTAGCGGGAGAGAAAATGAGCAGTTCTTC. This translates into CASSQGVSGRENEQFF.

The V gene is TRBV27, the J gene TRBJ1-5; maybe TRBD1 (5 bases). The germline CDR1 and CDR2 sequences are MNHEY and SMNVEV (reference sequence). CDR3 length: 13 amino acids. Trimming shortened V by 5 bases and J by 4 bases, and 9 bases separated the two germline ends. CDR3 sequence: CASSEGANQPQHF. CDR3 coding DNA: TGTGCCAGCAGTGAAGGGGCTAATCAGCCCCAGCATTTT.

This clone was seen more than once but under ten times. V and J are TRBV29-1 and TRBJ2-1; D is ambiguous. Germline CDR1 SQVTM, CDR2 ANQGSEA. V dropped 4 bases and J dropped 7 bases, with 8 bases sitting between them. This CDR3 has 11 amino acids. DNA of the CDR3: TGCAGCGTTGCGACCTTAAATGAGCAGTTCTTC. Encoded protein: CSVATLNEQFF.

This clone turned up a few times. The rearrangement uses TRBV27 and TRBJ2-5; 10 bases are a match to TRBD2. The CDR3 sequence is 14 residues long. Losses at the gene ends were 5 bases for V and 3 bases for J; bases not matched to a gene: 3. Germline V gene lookup returns CDR1 MNHEY and CDR2 SMNVEV (reference sequence). CDR3: CASSPLAGEETQYF. In nucleotides, the CDR3 is TGTGCCAGCAGTCCGCTAGCGGGAGAAGAGACCCAGTACTTC.

To note about this clone: A far larger clone is only one base removed, so a read error is likely. The sample has other DNA sequences that encode this CDR3 too. The chain employs TRBV28 and TRBJ1-2; D might be TRBD1 (5 bases). V lost 1 base to trimming and J lost 0 bases, with 9 bases between them. Germline-derived CDR1 and CDR2 are MDHEN and SYDVKM. The CDR3 extends over 15 amino acids. This CDR3 is CASSLSPRANYGYTF. CDR3 coding DNA: TGTGCCAGCAGTTTATCTCCCAGGGCTAACTATGGCTACACCTTC.

The chain joins TRBV11-1 to TRBJ2-1; D uncertain. Germline lookup yields CDR1 SGHAT and CDR2 FQDESV (reference sequence). The CDR3 is made up of 12 amino acids. V was pared by 3 bases and J by 5 bases, with 5 bases between. The CDR3 DNA reads as TGTGCCAGCAGCTTGGCGGACAATGAGCAGTTCTTC. Translation: CASSLADNEQFF.

The V and J genes are TRBV4-2 and TRBJ2-1, with TRBD2 matching over 8 bases. The germline CDR1 and CDR2 sequences are LGHNA and YNFKEQ. This CDR3 contains 15 residues. Trimming at V came to 0 bases and at J to 3 bases, leaving 1 base not matched to a gene. The CDR3 here is CASSQDTSGYNEQFF. The CDR3 region has the DNA TGTGCCAGCAGCCAAGATACTAGCGGCTACAATGAGCAGTTCTTC.

This clone has more than one count but fewer than ten. The chain recombines TRBV30 with TRBJ1-1; D uncertain. Germline loops: CDR1 GTSNPN, CDR2 SVGIG (reference sequence). V was cut by 3 bases and J by 1 base, with 9 bases left in between. The CDR3 sequence is 13 residues long. The CDR3 spells CAWRAGTNTEAFF. CDR3 in DNA: TGTGCCTGGAGAGCAGGCACGAACACTGAAGCTTTCTTT.